This T cell receptor (beta chain) was identified in a study of T-cell reconstitution after alpha-beta-depleted transplantation in children. The germline V gene encodes CDR1 SGHTA and CDR2 FQGTGA. With 5 bases clipped from V and 7 bases from J, the junction kept 12 bases outside the gene matches. The CDR3 is 16 residues long. Unique molecular identifiers were incorporated during preparation of the TCRbeta library. TCRdb fed the PCR reads into MiXCR, producing one record per CDR3 protein. The sample lists 250,000 to 350,000 distinct CDR3 sequences, 23% occurring once. The clonotype comes from a male patient younger than 18 who had a stem cell transplant for acute lymphoblastic leukemia, so the T cells may come from the graft donor. The chain has TRBV7-3 and TRBJ2-1, with 9 nucleotides matching TRBD1. The sequences come from PBMCs, mostly from graft donor cells, collected 180 days after TCRalphabeta/CD19-depleted stem cell transplant. CDR3 DNA sequence: TGTGCCAGCAGCCCACTAACAGGGGGCGCAAAGAATGAGCAGTTCTTC. This translates into CASSPLTGGAKNEQFF.